This TCR beta chain was observed in a study of T cell repertoires in cytomegalovirus infection. Study-level information: Carrying CMV and the relevant HLA type showed in public TCR beta signatures.

This clonotype was counted once. Its specificity is not known. The CDR3 extends over 13 amino acids. Germline trimming cut 6 bases from V and 9 bases from J; bases unmatched to any gene: 7. Germline CDR1 reads SGHVS; CDR2 reads FNYEAQ. TCRdb reprocessed the reads via MiXCR and lists one record per CDR3 protein. This table has a few hundred thousand distinct CDR3 sequences, approximately 46% appearing once. The origin of this receptor is a human donor in good health (CMV status not recorded). Some clones in this sample may be carry-over from other donors' samples. The material sequenced was cultured PBMCs, taken from culture after CMV antigen stimulation. The chain has TRBV7-6 and TRBJ2-1, with 8 positions matching TRBD2. Here the CDR3 reads CASRRAREGEQFF. The CDR3, as DNA: TGTGCCAGCAGGCGAGCCCGGGAGGGTGAGCAGTTCTTC.